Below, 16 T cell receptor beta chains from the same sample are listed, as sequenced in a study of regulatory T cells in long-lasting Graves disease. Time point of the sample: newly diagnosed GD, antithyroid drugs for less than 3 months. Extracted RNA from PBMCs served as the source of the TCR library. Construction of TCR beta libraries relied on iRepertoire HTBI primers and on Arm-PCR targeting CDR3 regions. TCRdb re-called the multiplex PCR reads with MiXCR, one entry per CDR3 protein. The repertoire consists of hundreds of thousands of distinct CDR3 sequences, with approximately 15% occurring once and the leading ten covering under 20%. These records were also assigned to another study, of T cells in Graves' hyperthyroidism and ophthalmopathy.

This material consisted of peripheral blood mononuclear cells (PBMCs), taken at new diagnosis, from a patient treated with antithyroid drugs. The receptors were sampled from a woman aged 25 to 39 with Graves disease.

The CDR3 reads CASSQGDADTQYF. Here the CDR3 DNA reads TGTGCCAGCAGCCAAGGCGATGCGGATACGCAGTATTTT. The V call is TRBV3-1, the J call TRBJ2-3; D not certain. The CDR3 is 13 residues long. The V end lost 1 base, the J end lost 6 bases, and 8 bases lay between the germline ends. Germline CDR1 reads LGHDT; CDR2 reads YNNKEL (reference sequence).

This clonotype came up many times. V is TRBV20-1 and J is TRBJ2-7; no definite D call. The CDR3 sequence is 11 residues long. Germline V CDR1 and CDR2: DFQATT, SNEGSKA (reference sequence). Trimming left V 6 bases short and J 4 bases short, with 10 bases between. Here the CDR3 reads CSATNRYEQYF. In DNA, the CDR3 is TGCAGTGCCACAAATAGGTACGAGCAGTACTTC.

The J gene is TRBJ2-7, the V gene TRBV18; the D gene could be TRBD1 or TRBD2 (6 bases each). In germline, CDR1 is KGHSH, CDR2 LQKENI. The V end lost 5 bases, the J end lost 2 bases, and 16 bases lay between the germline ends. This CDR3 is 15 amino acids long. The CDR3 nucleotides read TGTGCCAGCTCATTTCTAGGAGGGGGAGCCTACGAGCAGTACTTC. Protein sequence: CASSFLGGGAYEQYF.

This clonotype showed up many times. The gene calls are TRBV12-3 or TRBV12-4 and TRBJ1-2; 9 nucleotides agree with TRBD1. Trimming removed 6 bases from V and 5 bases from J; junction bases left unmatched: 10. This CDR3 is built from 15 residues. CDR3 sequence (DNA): TGTGCCAGCAGACCAACAGGGGGCGACTGGTATGGCTACACCTTC. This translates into CASRPTGGDWYGYTF.

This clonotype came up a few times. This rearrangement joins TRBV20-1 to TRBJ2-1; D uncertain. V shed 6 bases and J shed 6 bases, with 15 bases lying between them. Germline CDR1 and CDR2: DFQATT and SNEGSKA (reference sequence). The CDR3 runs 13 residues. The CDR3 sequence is CSAPIGGFNEQFF. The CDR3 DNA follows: TGCAGTGCCCCGATAGGCGGCTTCAATGAGCAGTTCTTC.

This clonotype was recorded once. CDR3 protein: CASSPFGTGGSYEQYF. CDR3 DNA: TGTGCCAGCTCACCCTTCGGGACAGGGGGGTCCTACGAGCAGTACTTC. V and J are TRBV18 and TRBJ2-7; 11 bases align to TRBD1. CDR3 length: 16 residues. The J segment lost 1 base and the V segment lost 3 bases, leaving 5 bases of the junction unmatched. Looked up from germline, CDR1 is KGHSH and CDR2 is LQKENI.

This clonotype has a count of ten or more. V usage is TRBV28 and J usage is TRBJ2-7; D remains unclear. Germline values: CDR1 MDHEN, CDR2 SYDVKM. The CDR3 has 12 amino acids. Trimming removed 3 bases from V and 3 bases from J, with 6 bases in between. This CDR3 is CASSFLHYEQYF. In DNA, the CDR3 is TGTGCCAGCAGTTTTCTCCACTACGAGCAGTACTTC.

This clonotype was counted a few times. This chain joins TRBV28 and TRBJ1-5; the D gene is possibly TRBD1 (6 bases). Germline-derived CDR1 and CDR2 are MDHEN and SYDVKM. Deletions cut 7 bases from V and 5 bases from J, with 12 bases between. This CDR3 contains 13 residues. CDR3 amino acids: CASNQAGDQPQHF. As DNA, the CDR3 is TGTGCCAGCAACCAAGCAGGGGATCAGCCCCAGCATTTT.

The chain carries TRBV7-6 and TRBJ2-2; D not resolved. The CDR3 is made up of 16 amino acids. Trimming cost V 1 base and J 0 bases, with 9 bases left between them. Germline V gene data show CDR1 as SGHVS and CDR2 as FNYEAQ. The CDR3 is CASSLEARANTGELFF. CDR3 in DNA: TGTGCCAGCAGCTTAGAGGCCAGAGCGAACACCGGGGAGCTGTTTTTT.

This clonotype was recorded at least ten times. The CDR3: CASSLNGAGGGFNQPQHF. The CDR3 nucleotides are TGTGCCAGCAGTTTAAATGGAGCCGGGGGGGGTTTCAATCAGCCCCAGCATTTT. The chain joins TRBV12-3 or TRBV12-4 to TRBJ1-5, with a possible D match to TRBD1 (5 bases). CDR3 length equals 18 residues. V lost 2 bases and J 3 bases, leaving 20 bases between the germline ends.

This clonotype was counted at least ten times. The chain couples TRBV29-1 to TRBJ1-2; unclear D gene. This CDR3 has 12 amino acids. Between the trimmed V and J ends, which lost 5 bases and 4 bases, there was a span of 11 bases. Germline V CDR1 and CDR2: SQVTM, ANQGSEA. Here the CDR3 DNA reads TGCAGCGTTCGCACAGCCTCCTATGGCTACACCTTC. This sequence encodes CSVRTASYGYTF.

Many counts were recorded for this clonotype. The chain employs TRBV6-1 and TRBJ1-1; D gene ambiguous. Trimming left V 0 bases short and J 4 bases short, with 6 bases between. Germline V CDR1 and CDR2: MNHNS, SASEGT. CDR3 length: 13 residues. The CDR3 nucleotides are TGTGCCAGCAGTGAAGCGTCGGCCACTGAAGCTTTCTTT. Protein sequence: CASSEASATEAFF.

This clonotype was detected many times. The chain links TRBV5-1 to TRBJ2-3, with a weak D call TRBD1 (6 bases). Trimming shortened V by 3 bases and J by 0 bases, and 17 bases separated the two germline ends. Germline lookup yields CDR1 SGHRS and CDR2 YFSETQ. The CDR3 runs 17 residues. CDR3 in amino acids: CASSSNAGTMSTDTQYF. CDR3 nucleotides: TGCGCCAGCAGCTCCAACGCCGGGACAATGAGCACAGATACGCAGTATTTT.

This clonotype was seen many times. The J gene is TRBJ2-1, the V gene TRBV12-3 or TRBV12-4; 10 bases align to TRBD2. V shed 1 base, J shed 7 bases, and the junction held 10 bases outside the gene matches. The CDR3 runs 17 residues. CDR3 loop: CASSLEFRGTSDNEQFF. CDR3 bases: TGTGCCAGCAGTTTAGAGTTTCGGGGGACTAGCGATAATGAGCAGTTCTTC.

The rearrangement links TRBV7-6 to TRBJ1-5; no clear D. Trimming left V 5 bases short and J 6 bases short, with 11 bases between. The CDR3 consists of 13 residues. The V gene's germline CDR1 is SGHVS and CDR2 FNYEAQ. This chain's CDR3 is CASSEGPGQPQHF. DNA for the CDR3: TGTGCCAGCAGCGAGGGCCCAGGTCAGCCCCAGCATTTT. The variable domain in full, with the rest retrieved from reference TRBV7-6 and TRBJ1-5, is GAGVSQSPRYKVTKRGQDVALRCDPISGHVSLYWYRQALGQGPEFLTYFNYEAQQDKSGLPNDRFSAERPEGSISTLTIQRTEQRDSAMYRCASSEGPGQPQHFGDGTRLSIL.

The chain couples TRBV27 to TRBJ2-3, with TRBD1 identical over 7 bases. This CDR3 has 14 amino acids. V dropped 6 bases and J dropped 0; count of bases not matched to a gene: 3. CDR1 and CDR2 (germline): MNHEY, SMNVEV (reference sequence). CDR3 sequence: CASRTGWSTDTQYF. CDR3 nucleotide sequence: TGTGCCAGCAGGACAGGGTGGAGCACAGATACGCAGTATTTT.